The clone carrying this T cell receptor beta chain was seen repeatedly, ten times or more. This sample is part of a study of T-cell memory formation after mild COVID-19. This CDR3 contains 13 residues. V gave up 8 bases and J gave up 0 bases, with 11 bases separating them. The germline gives CDR1 SNHLY, CDR2 FYNNEI. TCRdb reprocessed the 5' RACE reads with MiXCR, giving one entry per CDR3 protein. The repertoire consists of 30,000 to 45,000 distinct CDR3 sequences, with 11% occurring once and the leading ten covering just under 30%. The genes are TRBV2 and TRBJ2-7; D might be TRBD1 (6 bases). The sequenced sample consisted of PBMCs or a T cell subset sorted from them (not recorded which). The source of this sequence is a man aged 18 to 35 who had mild COVID-19 (a few samples of this study predate the infection). Cell type and time point are not known. The CDR3 DNA follows: TGTGCCAGCGCAGACAGGCGCTCCTACGAGCAGTACGTC. This translates into CASADRRSYEQYV.